This T cell receptor (beta chain) originates from a study of tissue T cells after allogeneic stem cell transplantation. Study outcomes and limitations: Within patients, tissue anatomy strongly shaped TCR repertoire composition. Blood and spleen captured only part of the tissue TCR repertoire.

Time point indicated: mouse harvest day 7 after allogeneic transplant. The graft held 10^6 splenic CD5+ T cells and 10^7 T-cell-depleted bone marrow cells. The sample holds one count of this clone. Its antigen is not known. Gene names and germline refer to mouse. Read data end 1 residue before the CDR3 end; the end is taken from the germline J gene. Sequenced by immunoSEQ multiplex PCR; TCRdb stores in-frame clones only, minus some. The table has 4,500 to 6,500 clones, 40% to 50% seen once. The CDR3 contains 14 residues. Germline CDR1 reads GKSSPN; CDR2 reads SITVG. J was trimmed by 3 bases and V by 0 bases; bases with no gene match: 1.

This receptor was identified in a female BALB/c mouse given C57BL/6 T cells with graft-versus-host disease after an allogeneic hematopoietic cell transplant. Sequences were obtained from gut tissue. The rearrangement uses TRBV31 and TRBJ2-1; 8 bases are a match to TRBD2. CDR3 bases read: TGTGCCTGGAGTCTGGACTGGGTCTATGCTGAGCAGTTC. Its translation is CAWSLDWVYAEQF. The whole CDR3 reads CAWSLDWVYAEQFF.